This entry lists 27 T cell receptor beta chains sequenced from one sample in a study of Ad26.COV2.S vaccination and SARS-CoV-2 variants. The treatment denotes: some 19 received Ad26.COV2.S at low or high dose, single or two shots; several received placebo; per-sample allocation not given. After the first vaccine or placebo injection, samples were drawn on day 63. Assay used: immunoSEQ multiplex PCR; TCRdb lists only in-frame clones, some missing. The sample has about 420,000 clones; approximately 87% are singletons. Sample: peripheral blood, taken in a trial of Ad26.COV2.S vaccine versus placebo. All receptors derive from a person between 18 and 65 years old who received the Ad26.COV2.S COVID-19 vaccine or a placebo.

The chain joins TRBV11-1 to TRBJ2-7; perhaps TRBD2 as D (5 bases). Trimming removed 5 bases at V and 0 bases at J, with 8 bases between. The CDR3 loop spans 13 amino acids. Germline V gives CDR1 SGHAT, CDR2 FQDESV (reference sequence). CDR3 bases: TGTGCCAGCAGCCGCAGCGGCTCCTACGAGCAGTACTTC. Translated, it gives CASSRSGSYEQYF.

The CDR3 loop is CASSLIYNEQFF. CDR3 DNA sequence: TGTGCCAGCAGCCTGATATACAATGAGCAGTTCTTC. The chain recombines TRBV3-1 (or the pseudogene TRBV3-2) with TRBJ2-1; the D is unclear. Per the germline V gene, CDR1 is LGHDT and CDR2 is YNNKEL (reference sequence). The CDR3 totals 12 residues. The V end lost 4 bases, the J end lost 4 bases, and 5 bases lay between the germline ends.

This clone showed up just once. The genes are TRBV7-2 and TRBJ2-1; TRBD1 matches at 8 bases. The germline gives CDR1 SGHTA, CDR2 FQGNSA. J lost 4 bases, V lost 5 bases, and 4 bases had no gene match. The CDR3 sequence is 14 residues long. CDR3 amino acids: CASSPRTGYNEQFF. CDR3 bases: TGTGCCAGCAGCCCCCGGACAGGGTACAATGAGCAGTTCTTC. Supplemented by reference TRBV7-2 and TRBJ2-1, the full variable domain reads GAGVSQSPSNKVTEKGKDVELRCDPISGHTALYWYRQSLGQGLEFLIYFQGNSAPDKSGLPSDRFSAERTGGSVSTLTIQRTQQEDSAVYLCASSPRTGYNEQFFGPGTRLTVL.

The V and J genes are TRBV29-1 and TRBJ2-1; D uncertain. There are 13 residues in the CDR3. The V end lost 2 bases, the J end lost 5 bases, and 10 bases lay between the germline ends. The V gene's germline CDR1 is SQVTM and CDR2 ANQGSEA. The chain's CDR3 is CSVEWAFDNEQFF. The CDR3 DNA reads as TGCAGCGTTGAATGGGCATTTGACAATGAGCAGTTCTTC.

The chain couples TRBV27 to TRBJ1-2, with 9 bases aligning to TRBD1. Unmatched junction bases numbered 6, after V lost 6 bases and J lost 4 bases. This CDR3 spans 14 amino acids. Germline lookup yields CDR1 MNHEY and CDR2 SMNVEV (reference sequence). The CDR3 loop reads CASRGDRAAYGYTF. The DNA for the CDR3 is TGTGCCAGCAGGGGGGACAGGGCCGCCTATGGCTACACCTTC.

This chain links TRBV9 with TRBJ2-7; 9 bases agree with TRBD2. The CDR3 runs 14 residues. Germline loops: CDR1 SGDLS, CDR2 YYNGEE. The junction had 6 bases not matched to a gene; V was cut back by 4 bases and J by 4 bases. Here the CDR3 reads CASSFSGLAYEQYF. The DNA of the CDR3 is TGTGCCAGCAGCTTTTCGGGACTAGCTTACGAGCAGTACTTC.

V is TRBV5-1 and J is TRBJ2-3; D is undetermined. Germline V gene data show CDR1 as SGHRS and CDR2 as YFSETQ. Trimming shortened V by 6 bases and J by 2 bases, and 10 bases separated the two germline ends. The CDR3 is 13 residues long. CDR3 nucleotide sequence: TGCGCCAGCACCCGGATAAACACAGATACGCAGTATTTT. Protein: CASTRINTDTQYF.

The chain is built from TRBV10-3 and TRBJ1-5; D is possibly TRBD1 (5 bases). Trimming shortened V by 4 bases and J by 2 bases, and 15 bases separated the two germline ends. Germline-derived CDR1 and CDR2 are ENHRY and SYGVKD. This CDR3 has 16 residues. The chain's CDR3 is CAISAAGDGGNQPQHF. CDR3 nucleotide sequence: TGTGCCATCAGTGCGGCGGGGGATGGGGGCAATCAGCCCCAGCATTTT.

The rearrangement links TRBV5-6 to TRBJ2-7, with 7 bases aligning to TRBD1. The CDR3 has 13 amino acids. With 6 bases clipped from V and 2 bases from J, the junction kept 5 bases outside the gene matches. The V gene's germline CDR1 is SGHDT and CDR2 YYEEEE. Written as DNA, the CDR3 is TGTGCCAGCATCGACAGGGCCACCTACGAGCAGTACTTC. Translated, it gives CASIDRATYEQYF. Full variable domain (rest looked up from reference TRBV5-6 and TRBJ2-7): DAGVTQSPTHLIKTRGQQVTLRCSPKSGHDTVSWYQQALGQGPQFIFQYYEEEERQRGNFPDRFSGHQFPNYSSELNVNALLLGDSALYLCASIDRATYEQYFGPGTRLTVT.

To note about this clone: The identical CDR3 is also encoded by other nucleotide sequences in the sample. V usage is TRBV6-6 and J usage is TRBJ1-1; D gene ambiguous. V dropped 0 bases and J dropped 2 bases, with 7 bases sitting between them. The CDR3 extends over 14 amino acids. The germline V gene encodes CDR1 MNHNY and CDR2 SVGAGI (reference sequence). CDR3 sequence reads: CASSYSGRNTEAFF. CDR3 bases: TGTGCCAGCAGTTACTCAGGCAGAAACACTGAAGCTTTCTTT.

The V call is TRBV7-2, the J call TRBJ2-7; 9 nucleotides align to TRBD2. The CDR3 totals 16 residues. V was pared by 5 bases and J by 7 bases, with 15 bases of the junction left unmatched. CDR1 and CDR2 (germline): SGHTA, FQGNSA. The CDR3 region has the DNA TGTGCCAGCAGCGAGGGTATGGGACTAGCTAAAGGAGAGCAGTACTTC. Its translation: CASSEGMGLAKGEQYF.

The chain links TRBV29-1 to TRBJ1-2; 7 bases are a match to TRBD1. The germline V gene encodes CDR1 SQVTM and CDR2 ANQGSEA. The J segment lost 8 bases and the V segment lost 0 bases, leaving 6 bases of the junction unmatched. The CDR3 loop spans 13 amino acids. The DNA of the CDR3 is TGCAGCGTTGAAGAGGTGCAGGGGGACGGCTACACCTTC. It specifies CSVEEVQGDGYTF.

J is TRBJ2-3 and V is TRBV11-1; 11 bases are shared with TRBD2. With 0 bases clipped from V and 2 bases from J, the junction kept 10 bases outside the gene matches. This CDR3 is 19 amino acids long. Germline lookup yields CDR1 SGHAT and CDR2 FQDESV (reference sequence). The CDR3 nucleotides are TGTGCCAGCAGCTTAGCGCCGCTAGCGGGGGGCCTACACACAGATACGCAGTATTTT. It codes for CASSLAPLAGGLHTDTQYF. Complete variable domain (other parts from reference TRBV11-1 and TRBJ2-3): EAEVAQSPRYKITEKSQAVAFWCDPISGHATLYWYRQILGQGPELLVQFQDESVVDDSQLPKDRFSAERLKGVDSTLKIQPAELGDSAMYLCASSLAPLAGGLHTDTQYFGPGTRLTVL.

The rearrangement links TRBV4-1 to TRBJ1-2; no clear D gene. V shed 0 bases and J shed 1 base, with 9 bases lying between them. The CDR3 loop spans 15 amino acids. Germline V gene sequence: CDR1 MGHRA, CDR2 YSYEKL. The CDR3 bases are TGCGCCAGCAGCCAAGAAGCACAAGTTAACTATGGCTACACCTTC. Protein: CASSQEAQVNYGYTF.

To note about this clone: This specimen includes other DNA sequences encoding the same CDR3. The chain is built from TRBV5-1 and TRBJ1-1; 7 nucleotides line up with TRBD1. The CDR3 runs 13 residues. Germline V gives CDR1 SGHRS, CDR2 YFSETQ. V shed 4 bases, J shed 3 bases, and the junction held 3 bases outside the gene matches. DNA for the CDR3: TGCGCCAGCAGCCCTACAGGGGACACTGAAGCTTTCTTT. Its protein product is CASSPTGDTEAFF.

The CDR3 here is CASLTGGANTGELFF. CDR3 coding DNA: TGTGCCAGCCTTACAGGGGGCGCGAACACCGGGGAGCTGTTTTTT. V gene TRBV28 combines with J gene TRBJ2-2, with 9 bases aligning to TRBD1. Germline loops: CDR1 MDHEN, CDR2 SYDVKM. This CDR3 region has 15 residues. V shed 8 bases, J shed 0 bases, and the junction held 4 bases outside the gene matches.

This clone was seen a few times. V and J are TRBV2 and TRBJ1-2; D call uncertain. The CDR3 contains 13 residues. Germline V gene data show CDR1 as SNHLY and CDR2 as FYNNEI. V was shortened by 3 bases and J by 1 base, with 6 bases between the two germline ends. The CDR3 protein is CASSDHLNYGYTF. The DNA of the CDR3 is TGTGCCAGCAGTGATCACCTTAACTATGGCTACACCTTC.

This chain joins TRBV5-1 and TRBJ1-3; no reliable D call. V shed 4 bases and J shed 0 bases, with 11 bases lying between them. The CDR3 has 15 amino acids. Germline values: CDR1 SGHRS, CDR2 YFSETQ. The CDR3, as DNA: TGCGCCAGCAGCCCCGAGGCATTCTCTGGAAACACCATATATTTT. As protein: CASSPEAFSGNTIYF.

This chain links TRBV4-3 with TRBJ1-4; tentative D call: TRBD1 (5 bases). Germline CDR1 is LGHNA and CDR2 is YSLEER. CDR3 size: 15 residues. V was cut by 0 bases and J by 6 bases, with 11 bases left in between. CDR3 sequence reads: CASSQDRGGDEKLFF. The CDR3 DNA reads TGCGCCAGCAGCCAAGATAGGGGTGGGGATGAAAAACTGTTTTTT.

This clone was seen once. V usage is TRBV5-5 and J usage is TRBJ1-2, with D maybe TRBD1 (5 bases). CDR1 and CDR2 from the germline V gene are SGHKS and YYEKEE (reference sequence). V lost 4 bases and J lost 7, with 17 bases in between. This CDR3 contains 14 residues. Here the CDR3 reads CASSIDPGMGGYTF. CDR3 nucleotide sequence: TGTGCCAGCAGCATAGACCCAGGGATGGGTGGCTACACCTTC.

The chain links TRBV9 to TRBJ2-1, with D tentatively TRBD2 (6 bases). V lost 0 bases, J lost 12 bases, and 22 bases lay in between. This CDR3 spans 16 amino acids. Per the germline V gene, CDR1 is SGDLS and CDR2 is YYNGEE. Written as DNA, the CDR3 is TGTGCCAGCAGCGTAGATGGTGGGGGGACCCTGGAGGGGCAGTTCTTC. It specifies CASSVDGGGTLEGQFF. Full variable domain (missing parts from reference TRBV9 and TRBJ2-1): DSGVTQTPKHLITATGQRVTLRCSPRSGDLSVYWYQQSLDQGLQFLIQYYNGEERAKGNILERFSAQQFPDLHSELNLSSLELGDSALYFCASSVDGGGTLEGQFFGPGTRLTVL.

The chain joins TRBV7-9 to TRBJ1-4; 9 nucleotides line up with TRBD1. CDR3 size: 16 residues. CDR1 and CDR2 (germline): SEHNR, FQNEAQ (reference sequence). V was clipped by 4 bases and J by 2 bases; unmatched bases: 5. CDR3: CASSSNRGLTNEKLFF. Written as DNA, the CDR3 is TGTGCCAGCAGCTCCAACAGGGGGCTTACTAATGAAAAACTGTTTTTT.

As DNA, the CDR3 is TGTGCCAGCAGCCAAGGTCAGGATCCTGAAGCTTTCTTT. Amino acid sequence: CASSQGQDPEAFF. The chain links TRBV4-2 to TRBJ1-1; D not resolved. The CDR3 is made up of 13 amino acids. Looked up from germline, CDR1 is LGHNA and CDR2 is YNFKEQ. V was trimmed by 1 base and J by 6 bases, leaving 9 bases between them.

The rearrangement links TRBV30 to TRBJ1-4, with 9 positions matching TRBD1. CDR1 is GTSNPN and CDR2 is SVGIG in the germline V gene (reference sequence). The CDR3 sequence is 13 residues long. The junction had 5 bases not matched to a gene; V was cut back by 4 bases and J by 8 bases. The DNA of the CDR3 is TGTGCCTGGAATCCGACAGGGGGGGAAAAACTGTTTTTT. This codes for CAWNPTGGEKLFF. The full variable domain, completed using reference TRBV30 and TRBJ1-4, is SQTIHQWPATLVQPVGSPLSLECTVEGTSNPNLYWYRQAAGRGLQLLFYSVGIGQISSEVPQNLSASRPQDRQFILSSKKLLLSDSGFYLCAWNPTGGEKLFFGSGTQLSVL.

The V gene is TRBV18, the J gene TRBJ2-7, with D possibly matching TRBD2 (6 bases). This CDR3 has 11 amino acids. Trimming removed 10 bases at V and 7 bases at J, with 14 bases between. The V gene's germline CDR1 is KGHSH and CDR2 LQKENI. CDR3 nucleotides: TGTGCCACCCGGGGACTGGAGGAGCAGTACTTC. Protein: CATRGLEEQYF.

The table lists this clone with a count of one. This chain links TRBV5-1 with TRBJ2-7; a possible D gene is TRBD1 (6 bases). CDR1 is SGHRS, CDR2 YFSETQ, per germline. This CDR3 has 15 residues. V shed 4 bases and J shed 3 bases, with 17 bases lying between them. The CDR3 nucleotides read TGCGCCAGCAGCCTGGGAACAGGGTTGAGCTACGAGCAGTACTTC. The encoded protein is CASSLGTGLSYEQYF.

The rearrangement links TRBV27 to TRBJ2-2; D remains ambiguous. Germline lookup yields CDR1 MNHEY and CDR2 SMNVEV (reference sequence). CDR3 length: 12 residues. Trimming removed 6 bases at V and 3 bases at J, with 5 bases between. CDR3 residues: CASSLYTGELFF. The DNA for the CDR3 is TGTGCCAGCAGCCTTTACACCGGGGAGCTGTTTTTT.